The 5 T cell receptor beta chains in this list originate from one sample, sequenced in a study of T cells of healthy individuals. MiXCR was run by TCRdb on the 5' RACE reads, yielding one entry per CDR3 protein. The sample has tens of thousands of distinct CDR3 sequences, 15% to 20% seen once. The receptors shown here come from a human donor in good health.

This clonotype has at least ten counts. The chain recombines TRBV4-3 with TRBJ2-7; D unclear. Trimming took 1 base from V and 2 from J, leaving 9 bases between them. Germline CDR1 is LGHNA and CDR2 is YSLEER. The CDR3 has 14 amino acids. The DNA of the CDR3 is TGCGCCAGCAGCCAAGTAACCAGAACCTACGAGCAGTACTTC. Translation: CASSQVTRTYEQYF.

This clonotype showed up just a few times. The chain recombines TRBV6-5 with TRBJ1-4, with D possibly TRBD1 on 6 matching bases. This CDR3 has 11 residues. Germline assignment: CDR1 MNHEY and CDR2 SVGAGI. Trimming took 8 bases from V and 11 from J, leaving 12 bases between them. CDR3: CASSPGEKLFF. The DNA for the CDR3 is TGTGCCAGCTCGCCAGGGGAGAAACTGTTTTTT.

The chain is built from TRBV3-1 and TRBJ1-4; no definite D call. The ends were cut back, 3 bases at V and 12 bases at J, with 14 bases in the middle. Germline V gene sequence: CDR1 LGHDT, CDR2 YNNKEL (reference sequence). The CDR3 runs 13 residues. CDR3 in amino acids: CASSQREGAELFF. DNA for the CDR3: TGTGCCAGCAGCCAGCGGGAGGGTGCGGAACTGTTTTTT.

There are a few counts of this clonotype. The chain couples TRBV7-9 to TRBJ2-2; possibly TRBD2 for D (5 bases). Germline CDR1 reads SEHNR; CDR2 reads FQNEAQ (reference sequence). The CDR3 consists of 12 residues. Trimming shortened V by 7 bases and J by 6 bases, and 9 bases separated the two germline ends. CDR3 DNA: TGTGCCAGCACCGGGGATGCCGGGGAGCTGTTTTTT. This codes for CASTGDAGELFF. The entire variable domain, with the rest obtained from reference TRBV7-9 and TRBJ2-2, is as follows: DTGVSQNPRHKITKRGQNVTFRCDPISEHNRLYWYRQTLGQGPEFLTYFQNEAQLEKSRLLSDRFSAERPKGSFSTLEIQRTEQGDSAMYLCASTGDAGELFFGEGSRLTVL.

J is TRBJ1-1 and V is TRBV6-5, with 8 nucleotides matching TRBD1. Germline V CDR1 and CDR2: MNHEY, SVGAGI. Trimming removed 6 bases from V and 1 base from J; junction bases left unmatched: 7. The CDR3 runs 15 residues. The chain's CDR3 is CASRPLDRENTEAFF. CDR3 nucleotides: TGTGCCAGCAGACCCCTGGACAGGGAGAACACTGAAGCTTTCTTT.